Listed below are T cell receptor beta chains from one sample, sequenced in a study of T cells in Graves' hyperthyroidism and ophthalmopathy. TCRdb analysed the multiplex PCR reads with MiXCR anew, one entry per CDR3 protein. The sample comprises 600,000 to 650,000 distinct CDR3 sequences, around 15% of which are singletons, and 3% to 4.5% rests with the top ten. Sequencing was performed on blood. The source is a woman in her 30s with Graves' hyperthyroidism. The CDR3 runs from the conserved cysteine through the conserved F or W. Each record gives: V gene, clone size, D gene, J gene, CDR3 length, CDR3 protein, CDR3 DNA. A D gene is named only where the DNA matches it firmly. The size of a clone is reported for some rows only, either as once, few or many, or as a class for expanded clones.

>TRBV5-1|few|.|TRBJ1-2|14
CASSFGRINYGYTF
TGCGCCAGCAGCTTTGGACGGATTAACTATGGCTACACCTTC
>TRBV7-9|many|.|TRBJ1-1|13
CASSLGAGTEAFF
TGTGCCAGCAGTTTAGGGGCGGGCACTGAAGCTTTCTTT
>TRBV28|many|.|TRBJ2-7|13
CASTPGTTYEQYF
TGTGCCAGCACCCCCGGGACAACCTACGAGCAGTACTTC
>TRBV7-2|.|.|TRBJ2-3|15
CASSLGSGTGNTQYF
TGTGCCAGCAGCTTAGGATCCGGGACTGGTAATACGCAGTATTTT
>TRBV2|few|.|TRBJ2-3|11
CASGFFDTQYF
TGTGCCAGCGGGTTCTTCGATACGCAGTATTTT
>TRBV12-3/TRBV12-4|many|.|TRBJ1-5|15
CASSLGGGWDQPQHF
TGTGCCAGCAGTTTAGGGGGGGGGTGGGATCAGCCCCAGCATTTT
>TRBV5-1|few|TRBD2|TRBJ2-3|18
CASSLVGTSGRAADTQYF
TGCGCCAGCAGCTTGGTCGGGACTAGCGGGAGGGCTGCAGATACGCAGTATTTT
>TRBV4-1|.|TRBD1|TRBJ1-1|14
CASSLGQGAIEAFF
TGCGCCAGCAGCCTGGGACAGGGGGCAATTGAAGCTTTCTTT
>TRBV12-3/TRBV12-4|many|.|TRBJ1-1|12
CASSLGGSEAFF
TGTGCCAGCAGTTTAGGGGGGAGTGAAGCTTTCTTT
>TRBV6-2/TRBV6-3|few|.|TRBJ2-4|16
CASSFDIFLRGDIQYF
TGTGCCAGCAGTTTTGATATCTTCCTCAGGGGGGACATTCAGTACTTC
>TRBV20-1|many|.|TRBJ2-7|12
CSAPGDAYEQYF
TGCAGTGCCCCGGGCGACGCCTACGAGCAGTACTTC
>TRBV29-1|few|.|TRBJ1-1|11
CSVEVSLRAFF
TGCAGCGTTGAAGTATCCCTGAGAGCTTTCTTT
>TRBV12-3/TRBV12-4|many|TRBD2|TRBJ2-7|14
CASKRRGGLGEQYF
TGTGCCAGCAAGAGGCGGGGGGGATTGGGCGAGCAGTACTTC
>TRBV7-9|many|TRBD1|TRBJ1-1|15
CATKGAGGAGTEAFF
TGTGCCACCAAGGGCGCAGGGGGCGCCGGCACTGAAGCTTTCTTT
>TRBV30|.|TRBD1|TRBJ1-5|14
CAWTAGQGHQPQHF
TGTGCCTGGACCGCGGGACAGGGTCATCAGCCCCAGCATTTT
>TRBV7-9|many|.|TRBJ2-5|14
CASSLGTSQETQYF
TGTGCCAGCAGCTTAGGGACAAGCCAAGAGACCCAGTACTTC
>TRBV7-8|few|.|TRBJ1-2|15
CASSSRRGWQGTYTF
TGTGCCAGCAGCTCCCGCCGCGGGTGGCAGGGGACCTACACCTTC
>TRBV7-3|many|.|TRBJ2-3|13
CASSQTSPDTQYF
TGTGCCAGCAGCCAAACATCTCCAGATACGCAGTATTTT
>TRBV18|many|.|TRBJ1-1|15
CASSPPMGGNAEAFF
TGTGCCAGCTCACCGCCTATGGGGGGTAACGCTGAAGCTTTCTTT
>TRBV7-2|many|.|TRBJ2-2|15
CASSFGQAGGWELFF
TGTGCCAGCAGCTTCGGTCAAGCGGGTGGGTGGGAGCTGTTTTTT
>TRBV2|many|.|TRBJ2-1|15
CASSGWAQGRNEQFF
TGTGCCAGCAGTGGATGGGCACAGGGTCGGAATGAGCAGTTCTTC
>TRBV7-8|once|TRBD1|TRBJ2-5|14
CASSSRQGWVTQYF
TGTGCCAGCAGCTCCCGACAGGGCTGGGTGACCCAGTACTTC
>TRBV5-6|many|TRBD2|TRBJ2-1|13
CASSSATGGEQFF
TGTGCCAGCAGTTCGGCTACGGGGGGTGAGCAGTTCTTC
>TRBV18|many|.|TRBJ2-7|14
CASSPIKGVEEQYF
TGTGCCAGCTCACCTATAAAGGGGGTTGAGGAGCAGTACTTC
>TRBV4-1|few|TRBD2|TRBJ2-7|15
CASSQASGSPYEQYF
TGCGCCAGCAGCCAAGCCAGCGGGAGTCCCTACGAGCAGTACTTC
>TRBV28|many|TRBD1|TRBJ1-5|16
CASSPSGQGGNQPQHF
TGTGCCAGCAGCCCCTCGGGACAGGGAGGCAATCAGCCCCAGCATTTT
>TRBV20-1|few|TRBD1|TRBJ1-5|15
CSAADTGGWAQPQHF
TGCAGTGCAGCAGATACAGGGGGCTGGGCTCAGCCCCAGCATTTT
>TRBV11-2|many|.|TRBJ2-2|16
CASSNPGRVGSGELFF
TGTGCCAGCAGCAATCCGGGCCGGGTGGGATCCGGGGAGCTGTTTTTT